Presented here are 29 T cell receptor beta chains from one specimen sequenced in a study of T cells in Graves' hyperthyroidism and ophthalmopathy. TCR beta CDR3 regions were amplified from RNA transcripts. A set of HTBI primers served as the primers for a first-round RT-PCR of the TCR CDR3. TCRdb used MiXCR to reprocess the multiplex PCR reads, holding one entry per CDR3 protein. The sample contains 480,000 or so distinct CDR3 sequences, over 45% of which appear only once. Sequencing was carried out using peripheral blood or thyroid tissue (not recorded which). These receptors all come from an adult woman with Graves' disease, either hyperthyroidism or ophthalmopathy (not recorded which).

As to this clonotype: A much larger clone differs by one base, so this may be a read error. The chain recombines TRBV20-1 with TRBJ1-5, with a tentative D call TRBD1 (6 bases). V was cut by 4 bases and J by 1 base, with 11 bases left in between. The CDR3 totals 14 residues. Germline V CDR1 and CDR2: DFQATT, SNEGSKA (reference sequence). The CDR3 is CSAIVQGSNQPQHF. The CDR3 DNA reads as TGCAGTGCTATAGTACAGGGAAGCAATCAGCCCCAGCATTTT.

The V gene is TRBV29-1, the J gene TRBJ2-2, with a weak D call TRBD2 (6 bases). Germline CDR1 SQVTM, CDR2 ANQGSEA. The V end was cut by 5 bases, the J end by 0 bases, with 10 bases between. The CDR3 covers 14 residues. The CDR3 spells CSVSGGSNTGELFF. CDR3 coding DNA: TGCAGCGTTTCTGGGGGGTCGAACACCGGGGAGCTGTTTTTT.

The chain couples TRBV7-9 to TRBJ1-6; 7 bases fit TRBD1. Per germline, CDR1 SEHNR and CDR2 FQNEAQ (reference sequence). The CDR3 totals 16 residues. V lost 1 base, J lost 11 bases, and 11 bases stayed unmatched. The CDR3: CASSLDLFRGLTPLHF. For the CDR3, the DNA is TGTGCCAGCAGCTTAGATCTGTTCAGGGGGTTGACACCCCTCCACTTT.

The V call is TRBV7-2, the J call TRBJ1-2, with TRBD1 identical over 8 bases. The J segment lost 8 bases and the V segment lost 5 bases, leaving 13 bases of the junction unmatched. Germline-derived CDR1 and CDR2 are SGHTA and FQGNSA. The length of the CDR3 is 15 residues. CDR3 sequence: CASSPQGGRGTGYTF. The CDR3 region has the DNA TGTGCCAGCAGCCCACAGGGGGGCAGGGGGACGGGCTACACCTTC.

This clonotype was seen many times. The chain links TRBV5-1 to TRBJ1-1; D might be TRBD1 (6 bases). V shed 0 bases and J shed 8 bases, with 14 bases lying between them. The CDR3 runs 14 residues. Germline values: CDR1 SGHRS, CDR2 YFSETQ. CDR3 region: CASSLEGHGVEAFF. The CDR3 coding sequence is TGCGCCAGCAGCTTGGAGGGACACGGCGTCGAAGCTTTCTTT.

This clonotype has at least ten counts. The V and J genes are TRBV6-6 and TRBJ1-2; the D is unclear. This CDR3 contains 12 residues. Germline CDR1 and CDR2: MNHNY and SVGAGI (reference sequence). V was pared by 2 bases and J by 5 bases, with 6 bases between. The CDR3 sequence: CASSYESYGYTF. DNA of the CDR3: TGTGCCAGCAGTTACGAGAGTTATGGCTACACCTTC.

This chain joins TRBV5-1 and TRBJ1-2; D is unresolved. Germline V gene sequence: CDR1 SGHRS, CDR2 YFSETQ. V lost 2 bases, J lost 5 bases, and 10 bases lay in between. The CDR3 consists of 13 residues. CDR3 sequence (DNA): TGCGCCAGCAGCTTAGGTCGGTGGTATGGCTACACCTTC. Amino acid sequence: CASSLGRWYGYTF.

This chain links TRBV10-3 with TRBJ1-2; 9 bases align to TRBD1. This CDR3 has 20 amino acids. The junction had 16 bases not matched to a gene; V was cut back by 2 bases and J by 0 bases. Germline lookup yields CDR1 ENHRY and CDR2 SYGVKD. The CDR3 region has the DNA TGTGCCATCAGTGAGCCCCGGGACAGGGAGATATCGGGAACTAACTATGGCTACACCTTC. Residues: CAISEPRDREISGTNYGYTF.

The rearrangement joins TRBV5-1 to TRBJ1-3; 7 bases map to TRBD1. Germline V gene data show CDR1 as SGHRS and CDR2 as YFSETQ. The CDR3 length is 17 residues. Trimming took 4 bases from V and 4 from J; bases not matched to a gene: 14. CDR3 region: CASSREEERGLGNTIYF. Here the CDR3 DNA reads TGCGCCAGCAGCCGGGAGGAGGAGAGGGGGCTAGGAAACACCATATATTTT.

This clonotype was seen at least ten times. The rearrangement joins TRBV7-2 to TRBJ2-7; no clear D gene. Germline lookup yields CDR1 SGHTA and CDR2 FQGNSA. The CDR3 runs to 21 residues. Trimming pared 1 base from V and 5 bases from J, leaving 33 bases between. CDR3 amino acids: CASSLGTWVKEGRQARDEQYF. CDR3 bases: TGTGCCAGCAGCTTAGGCACCTGGGTAAAGGAAGGCCGACAAGCACGGGACGAGCAGTACTTC.

The CDR3 region is CASSPRTGVPQHF. In DNA form, the CDR3 reads TGTGCCAGCAGCCCCCGGACAGGCGTGCCCCAGCATTTT. V usage is TRBV7-9 and J usage is TRBJ1-5, with 7 bases matching TRBD1. V lost 5 bases and J lost 9; bases outside the gene matches: 7. The CDR3 length is 13 residues. Germline lookup yields CDR1 SEHNR and CDR2 FQNEAQ (reference sequence).

This clonotype has just a few counts. This chain links TRBV25-1 with TRBJ1-2; 8 bases match TRBD1. V lost 5 bases to trimming and J lost 8 bases; unmatched junction nucleotides: 10. Looked up from germline, CDR1 is MGHDK and CDR2 is SYGVNS. The CDR3 has 14 residues. For the CDR3, the DNA is TGTGCCAGCAGTAGACCATCAGACAGGGGCGGCTACACCTTC. As protein: CASSRPSDRGGYTF.

The sample holds a few counts of this clonotype. The chain joins TRBV10-3 to TRBJ1-6; 8 bases agree with TRBD1. CDR3 length: 13 residues. With V trimmed by 6 bases and J by 7 bases, 2 bases remained unmatched. The germline V gene has CDR1 ENHRY and CDR2 SYGVKD. DNA of the CDR3: TGTGCCATCAGGGACAGGGAGAATTCACCCCTCCACTTT. Encoded protein: CAIRDRENSPLHF.

Ten or more counts support this clonotype. The chain has TRBV20-1 and TRBJ1-5; D unclear. The V end lost 0 bases, the J end lost 3 bases, and 9 bases lay between the germline ends. Germline values: CDR1 DFQATT, CDR2 SNEGSKA (reference sequence). This CDR3 contains 14 residues. The CDR3 region is CSARDPWANQPQHF. The CDR3 DNA reads TGCAGTGCTAGAGATCCATGGGCCAATCAGCCCCAGCATTTT.

V usage is TRBV20-1 and J usage is TRBJ2-5; D is undetermined. The CDR3 spans 12 residues. Germline V gives CDR1 DFQATT, CDR2 SNEGSKA (reference sequence). V lost 0 bases and J 9 bases, leaving 11 bases between the germline ends. The CDR3 nucleotides read TGCAGTGCTAGAGATGTAAATCAGCCCCAGTACTTC. Residues: CSARDVNQPQYF.

Concerning this clonotype itself: This CDR3 is missing its conserved last phenylalanine or tryptophan, likely due to a read error. It is unclear where the CDR3 begins or ends on the DNA, so no DNA is shown, and the CDR3 is as TCRdb lists it. The chain joins TRBV7-9 to TRBJ2-7; the D segment call TRBD2 is taken from the table without a DNA check. Germline CDR1 SEHNR, CDR2 FQNEAQ (reference sequence). The CDR3 is 8 amino acids in total, end residues counted. The CDR3: CASSVGKA.

V gene TRBV10-2 combines with J gene TRBJ1-5; D is ambiguous. CDR1 is WSHSY, CDR2 SAAADI, per germline. The ends were cut back, 4 bases at V and 2 bases at J, with 12 bases in the middle. CDR3 length: 15 residues. The DNA for the CDR3 is TGCGCCAGCAGTGTTGGCCTAGCGGGCAATCAGCCCCAGCATTTT. Translating gives CASSVGLAGNQPQHF.

This clonotype was observed many times. The chain couples TRBV7-2 to TRBJ2-7, with 14 nucleotides matching TRBD2. The germline V gene has CDR1 SGHTA and CDR2 FQGNSA. The CDR3 consists of 18 residues. V lost 0 bases to trimming and J lost 2 bases; unmatched junction nucleotides: 6. The CDR3 spells CASSLALGLAGETYEQYF. CDR3 sequence (DNA): TGTGCCAGCAGCTTAGCGCTGGGACTAGCGGGAGAGACCTACGAGCAGTACTTC.

This rearrangement joins TRBV11-1 to TRBJ1-1; the D gene is possibly TRBD1 (6 bases). The CDR3 sequence is 16 residues long. Trimming took off 1 base at V and 5 bases at J, with 17 bases between the two ends. Germline V gene data show CDR1 as SGHAT and CDR2 as FQDESV (reference sequence). CDR3 protein: CASSLVVGGDWTEAFF. In nucleotides, the CDR3 is TGTGCCAGCAGCTTAGTAGTTGGGGGCGATTGGACTGAAGCTTTCTTT.

There are many counts of this clonotype. J is TRBJ1-6 and V is TRBV12-3 or TRBV12-4, with a tentative D call TRBD1 (6 bases). The V end was cut by 9 bases, the J end by 9 bases, with 12 bases between. This CDR3 contains 12 residues. CDR3 in DNA: TGTGCCAGTCAGGGGCGCGGTTCACCCCTCCACTTT. Translation: CASQGRGSPLHF.

The V call is TRBV19, the J call TRBJ2-5; TRBD2 might be the D (6 bases). The ends were cut back, 4 bases at V and 7 bases at J, with 16 bases in the middle. CDR1 is LNHDA, CDR2 SQIVND, per germline (reference sequence). The CDR3 sequence is 14 residues long. The CDR3 sequence: CASSTIAALGTQYF. Written as DNA, the CDR3 is TGTGCCAGTAGTACCATAGCGGCGTTGGGGACCCAGTACTTC.

The chain couples TRBV6-2 or TRBV6-3 to TRBJ2-7; 9 bases are a match to TRBD2. The germline CDR1 and CDR2 sequences are MNHEY and SVGEGT. The CDR3 is made up of 15 amino acids. J was trimmed by 3 bases and V by 4 bases; bases with no gene match: 7. CDR3 amino acids: CASSWGSGSYYEQYF. The CDR3 nucleotides are TGTGCCAGCAGTTGGGGTAGCGGGAGTTACTACGAGCAGTACTTC.

The V and J genes are TRBV7-8 and TRBJ2-3; 9 bases match TRBD1. The CDR3 has 16 amino acids. J lost 2 bases, V lost 5 bases, and 8 bases had no gene match. Germline V gives CDR1 SGHVS, CDR2 FQNEAQ. The CDR3: CASSPVQGAPTDTQYF. The CDR3 DNA follows: TGTGCCAGCAGCCCCGTACAGGGGGCACCCACAGATACGCAGTATTTT.

V is TRBV7-8 and J is TRBJ1-5; no clear D. Trimming took off 5 bases at V and 13 bases at J, with 18 bases between the two ends. CDR3 length: 13 residues. The V gene's germline CDR1 is SGHVS and CDR2 FQNEAQ. CDR3 in DNA: TGTGCCAGCAGCACCCAGGACTGGACGAGGCAGCATTTT. This encodes CASSTQDWTRQHF.

The rearrangement links TRBV20-1 to TRBJ1-3; D is unresolved. V was shortened by 0 bases and J by 1 base, with 1 base between the two germline ends. Germline-derived CDR1 and CDR2 are DFQATT and SNEGSKA (reference sequence). The CDR3 is 12 residues long. The CDR3 sequence is CSARESGNTIYF. The CDR3 DNA reads as TGCAGTGCTAGAGAATCTGGAAACACCATATATTTT.

CDR3 DNA sequence: TGTGCCAGCAGTGTTCACAGGGACAACTATGGCTACACCTTC. This translates into CASSVHRDNYGYTF. The rearrangement links TRBV25-1 to TRBJ1-2, with TRBD1 as a possible D gene (6 bases). From germline, CDR1 is MGHDK and CDR2 SYGVNS. The CDR3 is 14 residues long. The V gene lost 4 bases and the J gene lost 2 bases, with 11 bases spanning the gap.

The chain carries TRBV20-1 and TRBJ2-3; D possibly corresponds to TRBD2 (6 bases). V lost 7 bases to trimming and J lost 9 bases, with 20 bases between them. The CDR3 loop spans 13 amino acids. CDR1 is DFQATT and CDR2 is SNEGSKA in the germline V gene (reference sequence). The DNA of the CDR3 is TGCAGTGGGGCTCTGGGGGGATGGGGCACGCAGTATTTT. Translation: CSGALGGWGTQYF.

This clonotype came up a few times. This is likely a read error, given that the CDR3 carries no conserved phenylalanine or tryptophan at its end. It is unclear where the CDR3 begins or ends on the DNA, so no DNA is shown, and the CDR3 is as TCRdb lists it. The chain joins TRBV7-8 to TRBJ2-5. From germline, CDR1 is SGHVS and CDR2 FQNEAQ. The CDR3 comprises 11 residues, both ends counted. This chain's CDR3 is CASSRAGTQNT.

This clonotype has at least ten counts. This chain links TRBV6-5 with TRBJ2-7, with a tentative D call TRBD2 (6 bases). The CDR3 sequence is 15 residues long. V dropped 2 bases and J dropped 1 base, with 12 bases sitting between them. Germline-derived CDR1 and CDR2 are MNHEY and SVGAGI. CDR3 coding DNA: TGTGCCAGCAGTTACCATCCGGGAGAGTCCTACGAGCAGTACTTC. Protein sequence: CASSYHPGESYEQYF.